The 4 T cell receptor beta chains in this list originate from one sample, sequenced in a study of T cells after yellow fever vaccination (dated by TCRdb to between 2018 and 2020). The protocol used for the library was 5' RACE. Sequencing took place on an Illumina NovaSeq 6000. TCRdb applied fastp at Q25 and MiXCR to the public reads, then kept only in-frame beta chains. Rows are combined by CDR3 protein, so each entry shows the most common genes and DNA. The sample table contains 150,000 to 200,000 distinct CDR3 sequences; only one count was recorded for approximately 11% of them. 35% to 45% of the sample lies in the top ten. The treatment or condition label, read with the paper, signifies: live attenuated yellow fever vaccine strain. The material sequenced was CD8+ T cells sorted from PBMCs, taken 15 days after the yellow fever booster vaccination. All receptors come from a man younger than 35 who received the YFV17D yellow fever vaccine.

The rearrangement uses TRBV2 and TRBJ2-1; D not resolved. CDR1 and CDR2 from the germline V gene are SNHLY and FYNNEI. The V gene lost 6 bases and the J gene lost 5 bases, with 17 bases spanning the gap. The CDR3 covers 15 residues. The CDR3 region has the DNA TGTGCCAGCAGCGGGCAGGTTGCAGCAAACAATGAGCAGTTCTTC. Its protein product is CASSGQVAANNEQFF.

The chain has TRBV6-1 and TRBJ2-1; D is perhaps TRBD2 (5 bases). The CDR3 spans 12 residues. Germline V gives CDR1 MNHNS, CDR2 SASEGT. V lost 0 bases, J lost 15 bases, and 12 bases lay in between. The CDR3 DNA reads as TGTGCCAGCAGTGAAGCGCTTCGGGAAACGTTCTTC. It translates to CASSEALRETFF.

The chain uses TRBV4-1 and TRBJ2-3; TRBD1 aligns across 11 bases. Germline CDR1 is MGHRA and CDR2 is YSYEKL. The V and J ends lost 2 bases and 4 bases, in that order; junction bases with no gene match: 8. The CDR3 sequence is 17 residues long. This CDR3 is CASSQSLGTGGPDTQYF. In DNA, the CDR3 is TGCGCCAGCAGCCAAAGTCTAGGGACAGGGGGACCAGATACGCAGTATTTT.

CDR3 amino acids: CASGFRGLGDTQYF. The CDR3 coding sequence is TGCGCCAGCGGTTTCAGGGGGCTGGGAGATACGCAGTATTTT. The V and J genes are TRBV5-1 and TRBJ2-3; 8 positions agree with TRBD1. Germline V gene data show CDR1 as SGHRS and CDR2 as YFSETQ. Trimming took 7 bases from V and 5 from J; bases not matched to a gene: 9. CDR3 length: 14 residues.